The 18 T cell receptor beta chains presented below share a single source sample, sequenced in a study of blood T cell repertoires in COVID-19. The table came from immunoSEQ multiplex PCR; TCRdb's copy has only in-frame clones and leaves some out. The sample shows 200,000 to 250,000 clones, roughly 87% of them seen only once. Sample: PBMCs or T cells enriched from blood (not recorded which). These receptors came from a woman aged 25 to 39 with acute COVID-19.

The gene calls are TRBV4-2 and TRBJ2-1, with a possible D match to TRBD2 (6 bases). The length of the CDR3 is 18 residues. Trimming left V 0 bases short and J 0 bases short, with 15 bases between. Germline V gives CDR1 LGHNA, CDR2 YNFKEQ. In DNA, the CDR3 is TGTGCCAGCAGCCAAGATGCCCCTGGGGGGAGCTCCTACAATGAGCAGTTCTTC. Amino acids: CASSQDAPGGSSYNEQFF.

The gene calls are TRBV28 and TRBJ1-4; D is uncertain. There are 15 residues in the CDR3. V gave up 1 base and J gave up 8 bases, with 14 bases separating them. Germline loops: CDR1 MDHEN, CDR2 SYDVKM. Written as DNA, the CDR3 is TGTGCCAGCAGTTTATCTTGGGGTTCGGGGGAAAAACTGTTTTTT. Translated, it gives CASSLSWGSGEKLFF.

This chain connects TRBV29-1 to TRBJ1-5, with D hard to call. The CDR3 covers 15 residues. Germline V gene lookup returns CDR1 SQVTM and CDR2 ANQGSEA. The germline V and J ends were trimmed by 0 bases and 0 bases, with 9 bases remaining between them. CDR3 region: CSVEEAEYSNQPQHF. The CDR3 DNA follows: TGCAGCGTTGAAGAGGCGGAATATAGCAATCAGCCCCAGCATTTT.

V and J are TRBV12-3 or TRBV12-4 and TRBJ2-1; D uncertain. The CDR3 has 13 amino acids. V lost 3 bases and J lost 4, with 7 bases in between. The CDR3 sequence: CASSFGRYNEQFF. For the CDR3, the DNA is TGTGCCAGCAGTTTTGGCAGATACAATGAGCAGTTCTTC.

The chain carries TRBV9 and TRBJ2-7; D not resolved. Trimming removed 1 base from V and 6 bases from J, with 17 bases in between. Germline V gene data show CDR1 as SGDLS and CDR2 as YYNGEE. The CDR3 is made up of 15 amino acids. As DNA, the CDR3 is TGTGCCAGCAGCGTAACCCCAACGTCATCGGGCGAGCAGTACTTC. As protein: CASSVTPTSSGEQYF.

This clone was counted a few times. The CDR3 reads CASSEWVGGNSPLHF. The CDR3 nucleotides are TGTGCCAGCAGTGAATGGGTAGGGGGCAATTCACCCCTCCACTTT. V gene TRBV6-1 combines with J gene TRBJ1-6; 7 nucleotides match TRBD1. CDR3 size: 15 residues. V lost 2 bases, J lost 7 bases, and 5 bases stayed unmatched. CDR1 is MNHNS and CDR2 is SASEGT in the germline V gene.

This chain uses TRBV28 with TRBJ1-5, with D possibly being TRBD1 (5 bases). Germline V gene lookup returns CDR1 MDHEN and CDR2 SYDVKM. V lost 8 bases and J 5 bases, leaving 10 bases between the germline ends. There are 12 residues in the CDR3. The CDR3 reads CASGGNDQPQHF. Here the CDR3 DNA reads TGTGCCAGCGGGGGGAACGATCAGCCCCAGCATTTT.

The chain employs TRBV6-5 and TRBJ2-2; D call uncertain. Per germline, CDR1 MNHEY and CDR2 SVGAGI. CDR3 size: 12 residues. V was clipped by 7 bases and J by 5 bases, with 8 bases between them. The CDR3 loop is CASTSFTGELFF. In DNA, the CDR3 is TGTGCCAGCACCTCGTTTACCGGGGAGCTGTTTTTT.

The genes are TRBV7-8 and TRBJ2-2, with 9 bases aligning to TRBD2. This CDR3 spans 14 amino acids. Germline-derived CDR1 and CDR2 are SGHVS and FQNEAQ. The V segment lost 11 bases and the J segment 5 bases; nucleotides outside the gene matches: 9. CDR3 protein: CAESLAGDTGELFF. The DNA of the CDR3 is TGTGCCGAAAGCTTAGCGGGAGATACCGGGGAGCTGTTTTTT.

The chain has TRBV19 and TRBJ1-2; D not resolved. Germline CDR1 LNHDA, CDR2 SQIVND (reference sequence). The CDR3 contains 11 residues. Between the trimmed V and J ends, which lost 4 bases and 5 bases, there was a span of 5 bases. The CDR3 spells CASSKYYGYTF. CDR3 DNA sequence: TGTGCCAGTAGTAAATATTATGGCTACACCTTC.

This clone was detected only once. This chain connects TRBV11-2 to TRBJ2-1; TRBD2 agrees at 11 bases. With 5 bases clipped from V and 4 bases from J, the junction kept 13 bases outside the gene matches. There are 18 residues in the CDR3. The germline V gene has CDR1 SGHAT and CDR2 FQNNGV. The CDR3 DNA is TGTGCCAGCAGCCCCGAGGCTAGCGGGGGGCCTCTGTACAATGAGCAGTTCTTC. Translation gives CASSPEASGGPLYNEQFF.

V is TRBV7-2 and J is TRBJ2-3, with 9 bases fitting TRBD2. Germline assignment: CDR1 SGHTA and CDR2 FQGNSA. J was trimmed by 4 bases and V by 1 base; bases with no gene match: 9. This CDR3 is built from 17 residues. As DNA, the CDR3 is TGTGCCAGCAGCTTAGGAACAGCGGGAGGAGGTGCAGATACGCAGTATTTT. This encodes CASSLGTAGGGADTQYF.

The chain is built from TRBV27 and TRBJ2-2; 9 bases fit TRBD2. J gave up 4 bases and V 3 bases, and 0 bases lay outside the gene matches. CDR3 length: 14 amino acids. The germline CDR1 and CDR2 sequences are MNHEY and SMNVEV (reference sequence). The CDR3 loop reads CASSFSGGTGELFF. The CDR3 bases are TGTGCCAGCAGTTTTAGCGGGGGCACCGGGGAGCTGTTTTTT.

This clone appeared once. The chain joins TRBV27 to TRBJ2-7; 7 bases match TRBD1. V lost 4 bases, J lost 1 base, and 4 bases stayed unmatched. CDR1 is MNHEY, CDR2 SMNVEV, per germline (reference sequence). This CDR3 is built from 14 residues. The CDR3 DNA reads as TGTGCCAGCAGTTCAGACAGGGATTCCTACGAGCAGTACTTC. This translates into CASSSDRDSYEQYF.

The chain joins TRBV11-3 to TRBJ2-1, with a possible D match to TRBD2 (5 bases). The CDR3 contains 13 residues. Looked up from germline, CDR1 is SGHNT and CDR2 is YENEEA. The ends were cut back, 2 bases at V and 9 bases at J, with 11 bases in the middle. CDR3 DNA: TGTGCCAGCAGCTTATTGACCCGGGGTGAGCAGTTCTTC. Protein: CASSLLTRGEQFF.

The rearrangement links TRBV9 to TRBJ2-7, with D perhaps TRBD1 (6 bases). The CDR3 totals 14 residues. CDR1 and CDR2 (germline): SGDLS, YYNGEE. Trimming cost V 5 bases and J 0 bases, with 12 bases left between them. The CDR3 DNA sequence: TGTGCCAGCAGTCTAGGGGGTGCCTCCTACGAGCAGTACTTC. Translated: CASSLGGASYEQYF.

This chain links TRBV6-2 or TRBV6-3 with TRBJ2-7; TRBD1 might be the D (6 bases). The germline CDR1 and CDR2 sequences are MNHEY and SVGEGT. CDR3 length: 13 residues. V lost 2 bases to trimming and J lost 5 bases, with 10 bases between them. The CDR3 loop is CASSYQGLNEQYF. DNA for the CDR3: TGTGCCAGCAGTTACCAGGGGTTGAACGAGCAGTACTTC.

As regards this clone: An end of the junction does not agree with germline; a read error may underlie this. V is TRBV7-9 and J is TRBJ1-1, with 11 bases that match TRBD1. The CDR3 runs 12 residues. Germline V gives CDR1 SEHNR, CDR2 FQNEAQ (reference sequence). CDR3 sequence reads: CGQGALGTEAFF. The CDR3 coding sequence is TGCGGACAGGGGGCCCTTGGGACTGAAGCTTTCTTT.